This T cell receptor (beta chain) was recovered during a study of blood T cell repertoires in COVID-19. Study summary: Spain, Italy and the United States supplied samples that represented acute and convalescent COVID-19. In each case, the material was cDNA or gDNA derived from T cells, B-cell-depleted T cells, or PBMCs.

How the authors handled the data: Amplified reference gene primers provided the basis for estimating nucleated cell counts. Some clones are missing from TCRdb's copy, which holds only in-frame ones; the method was immunoSEQ multiplex PCR. V, J and clone size are taken as reported in that table, and D and trimming were inferred from the DNA itself. The sample contains roughly 67,000 clones, roughly 86% of which appear only once. The length of the CDR3 is 14 residues. Trimming took 1 base from V and 5 from J, leaving 11 bases between them. CDR1 is LGHDT, CDR2 YNNKEL, per germline (reference sequence). The TCR sequence derives from a man aged 45 to 65 with acute or convalescent COVID-19. The genes are TRBV3-1 (or the pseudogene TRBV3-2) and TRBJ1-1, with D uncertain. Sequencing used peripheral blood. The CDR3 protein is CASSQVVGGTEAFF. In DNA form, the CDR3 reads TGTGCCAGCAGCCAAGTGGTGGGAGGGACTGAAGCTTTCTTT.